This TCR beta chain emerged from a study of cytomegalovirus exposure and HLA in healthy donors. Findings of the study overall: Later analysis placed DRB1 highest and HLA-C lowest in TCR association rates, which differed by HLA locus. TCR beta V- and J-gene trimming was later associated with a missense DCLRE1C variant. Follow-up analysis seemed to connect common viral pathogens with several of the most significant clusters identified.

As regards this clone: What it recognizes is unknown.

This CDR3 is built from 15 residues. Germline V gives CDR1 LGHNA, CDR2 YSLEER. J gave up 4 bases and V 0 bases, and 2 bases lay outside the gene matches. Healthy bone marrow donors formed the donor group. Use of 60 Vbeta and 13 Jbeta primers characterized the PCR. The table came from immunoSEQ multiplex PCR; TCRdb's copy has only in-frame clones and leaves some out. The table lists around 200,000 clones, approximately 81% of them singletons. Sequencing was done on a sample of PBMCs. The receptor comes from a man aged 45-65 years in good health and CMV-seronegative. V and J are TRBV4-3 and TRBJ1-5, with 8 bases that match TRBD1. DNA for the CDR3: TGCGCCAGCAGCCAAGAGAGACAGGGGAATCAGCCCCAGCATTTT. Protein product: CASSQERQGNQPQHF.